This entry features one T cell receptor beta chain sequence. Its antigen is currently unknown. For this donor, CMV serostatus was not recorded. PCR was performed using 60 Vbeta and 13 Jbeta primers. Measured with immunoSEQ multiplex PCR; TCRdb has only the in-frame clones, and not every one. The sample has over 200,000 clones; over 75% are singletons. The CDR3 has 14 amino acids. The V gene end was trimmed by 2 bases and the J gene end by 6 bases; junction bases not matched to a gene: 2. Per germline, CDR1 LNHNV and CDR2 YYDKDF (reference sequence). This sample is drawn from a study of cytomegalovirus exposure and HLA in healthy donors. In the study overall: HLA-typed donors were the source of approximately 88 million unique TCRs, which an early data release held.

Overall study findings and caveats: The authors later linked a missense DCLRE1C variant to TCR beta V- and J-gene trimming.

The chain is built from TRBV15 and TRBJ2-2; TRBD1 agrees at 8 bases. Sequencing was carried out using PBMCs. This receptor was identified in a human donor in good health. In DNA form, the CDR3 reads TGTGCCACCAGCAGAAGACAGGGGCCCGGGGAGCTGTTTTTT. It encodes CATSRRQGPGELFF.